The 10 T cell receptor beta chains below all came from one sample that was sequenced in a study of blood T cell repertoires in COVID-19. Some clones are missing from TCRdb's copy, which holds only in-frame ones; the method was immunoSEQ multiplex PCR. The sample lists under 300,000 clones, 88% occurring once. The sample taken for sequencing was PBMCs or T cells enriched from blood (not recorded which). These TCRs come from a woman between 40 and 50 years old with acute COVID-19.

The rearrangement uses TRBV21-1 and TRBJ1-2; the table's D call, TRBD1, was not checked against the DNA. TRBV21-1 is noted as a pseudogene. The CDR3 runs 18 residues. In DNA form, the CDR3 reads TGTGCCAGCAGCCCGGTGGTGGGACAGGGCCGGGAATTATGCGGCTACACCTTC. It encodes CASSPVVGQGRELCGYTF.

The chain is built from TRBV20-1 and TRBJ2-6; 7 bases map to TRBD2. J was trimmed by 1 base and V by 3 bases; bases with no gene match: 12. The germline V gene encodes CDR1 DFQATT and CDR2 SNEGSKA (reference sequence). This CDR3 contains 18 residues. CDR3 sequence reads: CSASSAFFSGSGANVLTF. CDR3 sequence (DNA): TGCAGTGCTAGTTCGGCTTTCTTTAGCGGGTCTGGGGCCAACGTCCTGACTTTC.

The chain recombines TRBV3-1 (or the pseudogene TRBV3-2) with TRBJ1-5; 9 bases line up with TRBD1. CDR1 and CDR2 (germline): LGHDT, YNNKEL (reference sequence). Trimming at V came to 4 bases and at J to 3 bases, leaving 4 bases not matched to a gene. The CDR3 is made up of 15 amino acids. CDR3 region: CASSPGQGPNQPQHF. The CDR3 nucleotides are TGTGCCAGCAGCCCGGGACAGGGTCCCAATCAGCCCCAGCATTTT.

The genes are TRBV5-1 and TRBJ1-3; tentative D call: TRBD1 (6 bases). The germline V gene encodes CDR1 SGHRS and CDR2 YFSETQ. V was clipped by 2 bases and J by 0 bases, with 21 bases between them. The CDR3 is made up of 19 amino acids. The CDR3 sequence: CASSFSGGGRGSSGNTIYF. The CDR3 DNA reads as TGCGCCAGCAGCTTCAGCGGTGGTGGCAGGGGAAGCTCTGGAAACACCATATATTTT.

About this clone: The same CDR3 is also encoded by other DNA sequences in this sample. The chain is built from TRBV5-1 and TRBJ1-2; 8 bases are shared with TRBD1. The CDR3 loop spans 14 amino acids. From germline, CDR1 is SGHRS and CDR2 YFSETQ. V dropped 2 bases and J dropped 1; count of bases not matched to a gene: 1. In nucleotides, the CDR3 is TGCGCCAGCAGCTTTGGACAGGGTAACTATGGCTACACCTTC. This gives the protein CASSFGQGNYGYTF.

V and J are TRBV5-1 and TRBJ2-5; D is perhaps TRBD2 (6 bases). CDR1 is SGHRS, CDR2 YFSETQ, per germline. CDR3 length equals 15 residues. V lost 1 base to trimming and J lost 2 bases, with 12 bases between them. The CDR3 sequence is CASSLYPAGQETQYF. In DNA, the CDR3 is TGCGCCAGCAGCTTGTACCCCGCGGGGCAAGAGACCCAGTACTTC.

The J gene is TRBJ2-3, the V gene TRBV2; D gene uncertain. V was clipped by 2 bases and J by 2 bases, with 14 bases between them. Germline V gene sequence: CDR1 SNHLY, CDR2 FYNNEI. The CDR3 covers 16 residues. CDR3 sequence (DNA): TGTGCCAGCAGTGAAACCACCCGCAGTATCACAGATACGCAGTATTTT. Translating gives CASSETTRSITDTQYF.

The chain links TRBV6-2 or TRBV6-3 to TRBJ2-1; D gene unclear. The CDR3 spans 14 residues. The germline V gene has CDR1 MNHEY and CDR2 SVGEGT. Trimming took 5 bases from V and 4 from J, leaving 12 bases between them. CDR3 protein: CASSGRSEYNEQFF. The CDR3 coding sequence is TGTGCCAGCAGTGGTCGATCCGAGTACAATGAGCAGTTCTTC.

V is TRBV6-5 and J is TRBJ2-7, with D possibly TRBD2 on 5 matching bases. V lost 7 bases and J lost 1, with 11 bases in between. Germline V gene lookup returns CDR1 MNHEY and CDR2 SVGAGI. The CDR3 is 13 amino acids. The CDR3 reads CASTRAGSYEQYV. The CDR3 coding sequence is TGTGCCAGCACCCGTGCGGGTTCCTACGAGCAGTACGTC.

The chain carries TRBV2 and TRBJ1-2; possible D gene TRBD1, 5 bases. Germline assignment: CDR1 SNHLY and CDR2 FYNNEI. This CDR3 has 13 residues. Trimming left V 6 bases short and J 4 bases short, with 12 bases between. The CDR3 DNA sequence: TGTGCCAGCAGGCTCAAGCAGGGCTATGGCTACACCTTC. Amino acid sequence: CASRLKQGYGYTF.